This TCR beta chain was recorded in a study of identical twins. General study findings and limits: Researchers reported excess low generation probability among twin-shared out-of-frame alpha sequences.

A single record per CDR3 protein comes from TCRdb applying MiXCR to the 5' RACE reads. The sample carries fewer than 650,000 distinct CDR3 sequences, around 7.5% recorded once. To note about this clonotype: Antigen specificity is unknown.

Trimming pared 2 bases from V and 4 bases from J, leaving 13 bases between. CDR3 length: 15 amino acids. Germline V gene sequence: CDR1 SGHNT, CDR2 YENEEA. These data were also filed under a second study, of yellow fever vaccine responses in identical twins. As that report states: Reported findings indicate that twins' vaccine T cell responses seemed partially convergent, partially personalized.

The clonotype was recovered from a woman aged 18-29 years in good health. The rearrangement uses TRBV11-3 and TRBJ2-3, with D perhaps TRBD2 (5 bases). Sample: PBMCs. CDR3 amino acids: CASSLWSGGADTQYF. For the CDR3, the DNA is TGTGCCAGCAGCTTATGGAGCGGTGGCGCAGATACGCAGTATTTT.